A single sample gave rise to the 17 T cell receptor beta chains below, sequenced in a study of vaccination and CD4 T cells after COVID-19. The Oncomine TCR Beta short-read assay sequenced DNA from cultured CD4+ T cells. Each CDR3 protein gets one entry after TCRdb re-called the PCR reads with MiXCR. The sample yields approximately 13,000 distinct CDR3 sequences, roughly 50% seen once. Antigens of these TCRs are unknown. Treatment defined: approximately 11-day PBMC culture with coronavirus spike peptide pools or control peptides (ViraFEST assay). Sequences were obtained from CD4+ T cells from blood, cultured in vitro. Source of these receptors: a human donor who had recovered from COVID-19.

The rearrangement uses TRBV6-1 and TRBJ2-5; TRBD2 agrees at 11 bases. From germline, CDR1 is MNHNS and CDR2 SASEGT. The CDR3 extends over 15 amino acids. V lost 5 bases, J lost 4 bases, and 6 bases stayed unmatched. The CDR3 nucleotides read TGTGCCAGCAGTACATTAGCGGGAGGGCGAGAGACCCAGTACTTC. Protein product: CASSTLAGGRETQYF.

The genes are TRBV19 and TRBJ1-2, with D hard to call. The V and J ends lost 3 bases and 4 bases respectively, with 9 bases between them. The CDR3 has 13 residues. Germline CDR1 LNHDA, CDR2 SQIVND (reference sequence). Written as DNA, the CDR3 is TGTGCCAGTAGTATTGGGATTCTCTATGGCTACACCTTC. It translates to CASSIGILYGYTF. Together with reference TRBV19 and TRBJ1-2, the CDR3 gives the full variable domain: DGGITQSPKYLFRKEGQNVTLSCEQNLNHDAMYWYRQDPGQGLRLIYYSQIVNDFQKGDIAEGYSVSREKKESFPLTVTSAQKNPTAFYLCASSIGILYGYTFGSGTRLTVV.

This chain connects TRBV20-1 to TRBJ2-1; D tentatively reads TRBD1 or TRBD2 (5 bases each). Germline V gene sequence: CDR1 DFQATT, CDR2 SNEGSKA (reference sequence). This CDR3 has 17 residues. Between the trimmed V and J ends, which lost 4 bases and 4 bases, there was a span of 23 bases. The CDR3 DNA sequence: TGCAGTGCTAAGGGACGGGCCGGTTTCATTTCTTACAATGAGCAGTTCTTC. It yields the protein CSAKGRAGFISYNEQFF.

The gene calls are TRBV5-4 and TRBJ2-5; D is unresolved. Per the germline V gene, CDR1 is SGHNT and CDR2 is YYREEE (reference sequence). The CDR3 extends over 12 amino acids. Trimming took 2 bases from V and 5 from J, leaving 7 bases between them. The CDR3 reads CASSFIFETQYF. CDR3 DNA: TGTGCCAGCAGCTTTATCTTCGAGACCCAGTACTTC.

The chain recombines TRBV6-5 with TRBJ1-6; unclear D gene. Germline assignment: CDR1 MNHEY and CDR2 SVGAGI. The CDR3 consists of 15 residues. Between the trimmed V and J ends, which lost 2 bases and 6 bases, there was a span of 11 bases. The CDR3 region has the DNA TGTGCCAGCAGTTACCAACTGTGGACTAATTCACCCCTCCACTTT. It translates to CASSYQLWTNSPLHF.

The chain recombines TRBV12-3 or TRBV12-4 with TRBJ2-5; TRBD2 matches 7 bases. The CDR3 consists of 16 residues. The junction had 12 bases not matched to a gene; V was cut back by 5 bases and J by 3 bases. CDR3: CASSPRSRGGEETQYF. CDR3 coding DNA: TGTGCCAGCAGTCCCCGATCGAGGGGAGGGGAAGAGACCCAGTACTTC.

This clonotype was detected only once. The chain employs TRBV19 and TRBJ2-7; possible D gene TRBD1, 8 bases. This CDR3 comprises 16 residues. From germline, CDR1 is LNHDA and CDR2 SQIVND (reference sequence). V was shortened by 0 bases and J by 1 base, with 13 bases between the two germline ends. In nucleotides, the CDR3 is TGTGCCAGTAGTATAGATCCACAGGGGGGGTCCTACGAGCAGTACTTC. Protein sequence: CASSIDPQGGSYEQYF.

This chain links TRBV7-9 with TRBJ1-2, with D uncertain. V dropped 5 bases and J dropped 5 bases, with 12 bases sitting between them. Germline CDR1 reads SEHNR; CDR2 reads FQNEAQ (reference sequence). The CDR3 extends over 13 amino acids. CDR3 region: CASSRRGGYGYTF. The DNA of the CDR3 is TGTGCCAGCAGCAGACGCGGAGGATATGGCTACACCTTC.

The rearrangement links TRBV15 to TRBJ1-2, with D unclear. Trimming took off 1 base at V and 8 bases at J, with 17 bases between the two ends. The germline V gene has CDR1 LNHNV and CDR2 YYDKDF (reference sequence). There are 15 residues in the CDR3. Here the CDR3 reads CATSRVRTGNRGYTF. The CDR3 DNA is TGTGCCACCAGCAGAGTTCGGACGGGAAACAGAGGCTACACCTTC.

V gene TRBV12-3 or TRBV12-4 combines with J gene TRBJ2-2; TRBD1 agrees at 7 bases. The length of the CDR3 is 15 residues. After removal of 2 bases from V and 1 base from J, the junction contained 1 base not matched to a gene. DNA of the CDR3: TGTGCCAGCAGTTTAAGACAGGGGAACACCGGGGAGCTGTTTTTT. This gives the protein CASSLRQGNTGELFF.

The CDR3 sequence is CASTRDSATHEQFF. CDR3 in DNA: TGTGCCAGCACCCGGGACAGTGCAACCCATGAGCAGTTCTTC. The chain has TRBV18 and TRBJ2-1; TRBD1 agrees at 7 bases. The CDR3 runs to 14 residues. The V and J ends lost 8 bases and 8 bases, in that order; junction bases with no gene match: 12. Germline CDR1 reads KGHSH; CDR2 reads LQKENI.

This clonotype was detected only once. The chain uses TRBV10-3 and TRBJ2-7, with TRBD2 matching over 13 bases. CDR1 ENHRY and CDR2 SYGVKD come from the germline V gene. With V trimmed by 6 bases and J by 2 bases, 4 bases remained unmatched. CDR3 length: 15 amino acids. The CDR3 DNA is TGTGCCATCAGCGCGGGACTAGCGGGACCCTACGAGCAGTACTTC. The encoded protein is CAISAGLAGPYEQYF.

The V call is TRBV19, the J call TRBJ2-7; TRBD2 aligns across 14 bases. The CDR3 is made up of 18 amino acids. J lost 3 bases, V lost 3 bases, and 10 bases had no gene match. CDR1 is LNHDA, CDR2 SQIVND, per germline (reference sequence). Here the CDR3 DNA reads TGTGCCAGTAGTATCGCAGGGACTAGCGGGAGAGGCGGCTACGAGCAGTACTTC. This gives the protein CASSIAGTSGRGGYEQYF.

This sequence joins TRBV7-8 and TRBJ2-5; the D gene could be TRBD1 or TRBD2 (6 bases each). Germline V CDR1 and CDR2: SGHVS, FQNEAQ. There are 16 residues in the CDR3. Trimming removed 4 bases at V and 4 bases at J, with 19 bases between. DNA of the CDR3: TGTGCCAGCAGCTCTAGGGGGGCGCAGGCTGTAGAGACCCAGTACTTC. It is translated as CASSSRGAQAVETQYF.

The CDR3 DNA follows: TGCAGTGCTAGAGAGGAGGGGCGCGCTTGGAGCCCCCAGCATTTT. Protein sequence: CSAREEGRAWSPQHF. This chain joins TRBV20-1 and TRBJ1-5; weak D call: TRBD1 (5 bases). The CDR3 is 15 residues long. V was pared by 0 bases and J by 10 bases, with 19 bases between. Germline loops: CDR1 DFQATT, CDR2 SNEGSKA (reference sequence).

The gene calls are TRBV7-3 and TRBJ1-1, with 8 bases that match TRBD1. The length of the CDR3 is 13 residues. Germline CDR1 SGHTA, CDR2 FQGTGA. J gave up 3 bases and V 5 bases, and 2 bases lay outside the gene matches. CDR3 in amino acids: CASSPDRDTEAFF. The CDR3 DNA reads TGTGCCAGCAGCCCGGACAGGGACACTGAAGCTTTCTTT.

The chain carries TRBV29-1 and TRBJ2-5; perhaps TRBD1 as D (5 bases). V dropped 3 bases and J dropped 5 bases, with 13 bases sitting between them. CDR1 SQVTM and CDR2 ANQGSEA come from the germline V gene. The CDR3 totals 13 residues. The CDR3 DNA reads TGCAGCGTTGACTCGCAGGGTTGGGAGACCCAGTACTTC. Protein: CSVDSQGWETQYF.